This paragraph reports one T cell receptor beta chain. Its antigen is still unknown. This CDR3 contains 13 residues. Germline V CDR1 and CDR2: SGHTA, FQGNSA. V was shortened by 7 bases and J by 5 bases, with 14 bases between the two germline ends. Use of 60 Vbeta and 13 Jbeta primers characterized the PCR. The method was immunoSEQ multiplex PCR; TCRdb's version includes in-frame clones alone and lacks a portion of them. This sample has some 110,000 clones, with 74% found just once. The sample belongs to a study of cytomegalovirus exposure and HLA in healthy donors. Study conclusions and caveats: Reportedly, diagnosis of cytomegalovirus status by the classifier showed high specificity and sensitivity.

The sample comprised PBMCs. This clonotype originated in a woman aged 50 to 65 in good health and CMV-seropositive. V gene TRBV7-2 combines with J gene TRBJ1-1; possible D gene TRBD1, 6 bases. This CDR3 reads CASTVTQGTEAFF. The CDR3 DNA reads as TGTGCCAGCACCGTAACCCAGGGGACTGAAGCTTTCTTT.